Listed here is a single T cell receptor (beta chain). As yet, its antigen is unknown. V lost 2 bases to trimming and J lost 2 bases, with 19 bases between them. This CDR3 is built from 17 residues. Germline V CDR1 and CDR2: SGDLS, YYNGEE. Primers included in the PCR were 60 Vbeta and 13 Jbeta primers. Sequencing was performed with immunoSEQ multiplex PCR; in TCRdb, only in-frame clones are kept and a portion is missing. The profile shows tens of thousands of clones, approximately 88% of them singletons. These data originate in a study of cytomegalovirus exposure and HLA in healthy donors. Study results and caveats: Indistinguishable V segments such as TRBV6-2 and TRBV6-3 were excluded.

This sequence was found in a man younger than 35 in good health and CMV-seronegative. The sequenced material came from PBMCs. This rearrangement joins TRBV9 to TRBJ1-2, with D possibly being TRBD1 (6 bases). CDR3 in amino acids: CASSVGAQIQPNYGYTF. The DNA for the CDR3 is TGTGCCAGCAGCGTGGGGGCTCAGATACAACCCAACTATGGCTACACCTTC.